The 5 T cell receptor beta chains given below trace back to one sample, sequenced in a study of blood T cells in healthy people across ages. Using a J-beta primer mix together with a sample-barcoded 5' primer, a second PCR was run for roughly 6 to 12 cycles. Each CDR3 protein gets one entry after TCRdb re-called the 5' RACE reads with MiXCR. The sample records 1.5 million to 2 million distinct CDR3 sequences, approximately 50% being singletons. The sample consisted of blood. These receptors were obtained from a woman aged 35 to 49 in good health.

This chain connects TRBV5-1 to TRBJ1-2; tentatively, D is TRBD1 (5 bases). The ends were cut back, 2 bases at V and 8 bases at J, with 13 bases in the middle. Germline V gives CDR1 SGHRS, CDR2 YFSETQ. The CDR3 has 13 residues. In DNA form, the CDR3 reads TGCGCCAGCAGCTTCAGGGATGCTGGGGGCTACACCTTC. Translated, it gives CASSFRDAGGYTF.

In the case of this clonotype: This may come from a read error, since a much larger clone is one base off. The gene calls are TRBV28 and TRBJ1-1; D may be TRBD1 (5 bases). V was clipped by 8 bases and J by 3 bases, with 7 bases between them. Germline CDR1 reads MDHEN; CDR2 reads SYDVKM. The CDR3 runs to 11 residues. The CDR3 is CASGRDTEAFF. Here the CDR3 DNA reads TGTGCCAGCGGCAGGGACACTGAAGCTTTCTTT.

This clonotype showed up many times. This sequence joins TRBV29-1 and TRBJ2-7; a possible D gene is TRBD2 (5 bases). Deletions cut 4 bases from V and 9 bases from J, with 13 bases between. The CDR3 is made up of 11 amino acids. CDR1 SQVTM and CDR2 ANQGSEA come from the germline V gene. CDR3 sequence (DNA): TGCAGCGTTGCAGTCGAGGGTGGGCAGTACTTC. This codes for CSVAVEGGQYF.

The gene calls are TRBV15 and TRBJ2-5; 9 bases line up with TRBD1. This CDR3 is 17 amino acids long. Germline V gene lookup returns CDR1 LNHNV and CDR2 YYDKDF (reference sequence). Trimming took 5 bases from V and 4 from J; bases not matched to a gene: 14. The CDR3 DNA reads as TGTGCCACCAGCGGCCTCCTGAAGGGACAGGGAAGAGAGACCCAGTACTTC. Translated, it gives CATSGLLKGQGRETQYF.

The rearrangement joins TRBV6-6 to TRBJ2-5; D is unresolved. The CDR3 consists of 16 residues. The germline V gene encodes CDR1 MNHNY and CDR2 SVGAGI (reference sequence). V dropped 5 bases and J dropped 5 bases, with 21 bases sitting between them. The DNA for the CDR3 is TGTGCCAGCAGTCCTCCAACCCTTCGGGTTCGCGAGACCCAGTACTTC. It yields the protein CASSPPTLRVRETQYF.